This TCR beta chain was sequenced in a study of blood T cell repertoires in COVID-19. About the research overall: The study drew acute and convalescent COVID-19 samples from the United States, Italy and Spain.

Trimming removed 0 bases at V and 0 bases at J, with 8 bases between. This CDR3 has 16 residues. The germline V gene has CDR1 MNHNY and CDR2 SVGAGI (reference sequence). Participants spanned ages 18 to 89 years and resided in fewer than 30 US areas. Grouping used clinical history reported by participants in a survey and questionnaire. Authors' methods: Amplified reference gene primers provided the basis for estimating nucleated cell counts. Assay used: immunoSEQ multiplex PCR; TCRdb lists only in-frame clones, some missing. V, J and clone size were drawn from that table, and D and trimming were deduced from the DNA. The sample carries about 480,000 clones, about 85% recorded once.

The sample taken for sequencing was PBMCs or T cells enriched from blood (not recorded which). This chain links TRBV6-6 with TRBJ2-2, with no clear D. The TCR comes from a woman under 30 with acute COVID-19. CDR3 DNA: TGTGCCAGCAGTTACTCGCCACAGACGAACACCGGGGAGCTGTTTTTT. The encoded protein is CASSYSPQTNTGELFF.